Listed below are T cell receptor beta chains from one sample, sequenced in a study of beta chain features in type 1 diabetes. The repertoire was sequenced with immunoSEQ multiplex PCR; TCRdb's copy has only in-frame clones and lacks some. The sample has 200,000 to 250,000 clones, more than 11% seen once. Sample: naive CD4+ T cells from blood. These receptors all stem from a man aged 25-45 years with type 1 diabetes. The CDR3 runs from the conserved cysteine through the conserved F or W. D genes are given only for firm matches. Expanded clones get a size class; other rows say once, few or many, or leave the size out.

clone size	V gene	J gene	D gene	CDR3 DNA	CDR3 protein
-	TRBV30	TRBJ2-7	-	TGTGCCTGGAGCCTTATGGCAGGGGCCTACGAGCAGTACTTC	CAWSLMAGAYEQYF
few	TRBV19	TRBJ1-5	-	TGTGCCAGTAGTAGCAGGGGTCCATGGAATCAGCCCCAGCATTTT	CASSSRGPWNQPQHF
-	TRBV7-9	TRBJ2-5	TRBD2	TGTGCCAGCAGCTTAACTAGCGGGGGTGAGACCCAGTACTTC	CASSLTSGGETQYF
-	TRBV5-6	TRBJ1-4	-	TGTGCCAGCAGCCCCGGGACAACTAATGAAAAACTGTTTTTT	CASSPGTTNEKLFF
few	TRBV2	TRBJ2-7	TRBD1	TGTGCCAGCAGGGCCGCCGGGACAGGGACGATCGAGCAGTACTTC	CASRAAGTGTIEQYF
few	TRBV30	TRBJ2-2	-	TGTGCCTGGAGCGGCATGGGGCAGGAGATTAGCGGGGAGCTGTTTTTT	CAWSGMGQEISGELFF
-	TRBV5-1	TRBJ2-4	TRBD1	TGCGCCAGCAGCGACGGGACAGAGCTAGCCAAAAACATTCAGTACTTC	CASSDGTELAKNIQYF
-	TRBV2	TRBJ2-1	-	TGTGCCAGCACCCTTGACCAGTCCTCCCCGAGGGATGAGCAGTTCTTC	CASTLDQSSPRDEQFF
few	TRBV7-9	TRBJ1-1	-	TGTGCCAGCAGCGTAAACCAGGGAACTGAAGCTTTCTTT	CASSVNQGTEAFF
-	TRBV7-2	TRBJ1-6	-	TGTGCCAGCAGCTTAGGCGGGGAGGTCTATAATTCACCCCTCCACTTT	CASSLGGEVYNSPLHF
few	TRBV10-3	TRBJ1-1	-	TGTGCCATCAGTGAGTCGGGAGACTTCACTGAAGCTTTCTTT	CAISESGDFTEAFF
few	TRBV5-4	TRBJ2-7	-	TGTGCCAGCAGCCCCCCAGGACAGAACTACGAGCAGTACTTC	CASSPPGQNYEQYF
-	TRBV14	TRBJ1-2	-	TGTGCCAGCAGCCAAGATTCAGACCCTTTTTGGAGAGGTGGCTACACCTTC	CASSQDSDPFWRGGYTF
-	TRBV5-4	TRBJ2-7	TRBD1	TGTGCCAGCAGCTCCCCCCAACAGGGGTACGAGCAGTACTTC	CASSSPQQGYEQYF
-	TRBV7-9	TRBJ2-5	TRBD2	TGTGCCAGCAGCTTAGTGGCTAGCGGGGGTCGGGAGACCCAGTACTTC	CASSLVASGGRETQYF
few	TRBV18	TRBJ1-2	-	TGTGCCAGCTCCTATGACAGTGCTTATGGCTACACCTTC	CASSYDSAYGYTF
few	TRBV14	TRBJ2-7	TRBD2	TGTGCCAGCAGCCTGAGACTAGCGGGGAACTACGAGCAGTACTTC	CASSLRLAGNYEQYF
-	TRBV7-6	TRBJ2-2	-	TGTGCCAGCAGCCCCCTCGAGAGGGCCGGGGAGCTGTTTTTT	CASSPLERAGELFF
-	TRBV5-1	TRBJ1-2	-	TGCGCCAGCAGCTTGGCCGACACAAACTATGGCTACACCTTC	CASSLADTNYGYTF
few	TRBV6-1	TRBJ1-2	-	TGTGCCAGCAGTGAAATCGGGGGGCGCGGAGGCTACACCTTC	CASSEIGGRGGYTF
-	TRBV4-1	TRBJ2-1	TRBD1	TGCGCCAGCAGCTTTCAAGGACAGGGCGGACCCTCCTACAATGAGCAGTTCTTC	CASSFQGQGGPSYNEQFF
few	TRBV25-1	TRBJ1-2	TRBD1	TGTGCCAGCAGTGTACCGGGACAGGGTGTGTATGGCTACACCTTC	CASSVPGQGVYGYTF
few	TRBV28	TRBJ2-5	-	TGTGCCAGCAGTTTATGGTCCGCGGCCCAGTACTTC	CASSLWSAAQYF
few	TRBV7-9	TRBJ2-1	TRBD2	TGTGCCAGCAGCTTAGTTCTAGCGGGGGGGATCTACAATGAGCAGTTCTTC	CASSLVLAGGIYNEQFF
few	TRBV7-9	TRBJ1-2	-	TGTGCCAGCAGCCCTCAGGACAGCTATGGCTACACCTTC	CASSPQDSYGYTF
-	TRBV30	TRBJ1-1	-	TGTGCCTGGTTGAAACCGGGAGGCACTGAAGCTTTCTTT	CAWLKPGGTEAFF
few	TRBV14	TRBJ1-1	-	TGTGCCAGCAGCCGACAGGCGAACACTGAAGCTTTCTTT	CASSRQANTEAFF
-	TRBV11-2	TRBJ2-3	-	TGTGCCAGCAGCTTAGTATTCACAGGAACAGATACGCAGTATTTT	CASSLVFTGTDTQYF
-	TRBV30	TRBJ2-5	TRBD2	TGTGCCTGGAGTCCGGGACTAGCGGGAGAGACCCAGTACTTC	CAWSPGLAGETQYF
-	TRBV30	TRBJ1-4	-	TGTGCCTGGAGTGGCCCTAGAAAACTGTTTTTT	CAWSGPRKLFF
few	TRBV5-6	TRBJ2-1	TRBD2	TGTGCCAGCAGCTCCTTGACTAGCGGTGGGGAGCAGTTCTTC	CASSSLTSGGEQFF
once	TRBV28	TRBJ2-7	TRBD1	TGTGCCAGCGGCTCTTTTTTGGGACAGGGGGCCTACGAGCAGTACTTC	CASGSFLGQGAYEQYF
-	TRBV19	TRBJ2-7	TRBD1	TGTGCCAGTAGTAAAACGGACAGGGGACTCGACGAGCAGTACTTC	CASSKTDRGLDEQYF